These T cell receptor beta chains were read from a single sample in a study of PD-1 blockade in classical Hodgkin lymphoma. Here immunoSEQ multiplex PCR was the method, and the copy in TCRdb shows in-frame clones only, minus some. The table lists 120,000 to 150,000 clones, nearly 80% of them singletons. The sample consisted of peripheral blood mononuclear cells (PBMCs), taken before the second cycle of nivolumab. These receptors were obtained from a human donor with classical Hodgkin lymphoma. Each CDR3 is given with its conserved first and last residue. The D gene is left open where the match is weak. Rows may omit the clone size; those that give it use once, few, many or a size class.

d_gene	abundance	v_gene	j_gene	CDR3aa	CDR3nt
-	-	TRBV18	TRBJ2-5	CASSPPGNEETQYF	TGTGCCAGCTCACCACCGGGTAATGAAGAGACCCAGTACTTC
-	-	TRBV9	TRBJ1-5	CASSVVEGLDYQPQHF	TGTGCCAGCAGCGTAGTGGAGGGATTGGATTATCAGCCCCAGCATTTT
-	-	TRBV7-2	TRBJ2-4	CASSSRWDIQYF	TGTGCCAGCAGCTCCAGGTGGGACATTCAGTACTTC
TRBD2	-	TRBV25-1	TRBJ2-1	CASTRTSGSDEQFF	TGTGCCAGCACCCGGACTAGCGGGAGTGATGAGCAGTTCTTC
TRBD2	-	TRBV19	TRBJ2-5	CASSRLAGEETQYF	TGTGCCAGTAGCCGACTAGCGGGGGAAGAGACCCAGTACTTC
-	-	TRBV25-1	TRBJ1-5	CASSGHLLNQPQHF	TGTGCCAGCAGCGGACATTTACTCAATCAGCCCCAGCATTTT
TRBD1	-	TRBV10-3	TRBJ2-7	CAIRRGWGTGNEQYF	TGTGCCATCAGGAGAGGGTGGGGGACAGGTAACGAGCAGTACTTC
TRBD1	-	TRBV6-6	TRBJ1-5	CASGRGPRPQHF	TGTGCCAGCGGAAGGGGGCCTAGGCCCCAGCATTTT
TRBD2	-	TRBV30	TRBJ2-3	CAWSVGGGGSTDTQYF	TGTGCCTGGAGTGTCGGGGGGGGCGGGAGCACAGATACGCAGTATTTT
TRBD1	-	TRBV5-1	TRBJ2-5	CASSYLGQYQETQYF	TGCGCCAGCAGCTACCTGGGACAGTACCAAGAGACCCAGTACTTC
-	-	TRBV6-5	TRBJ2-5	CASTIRGRSRETQYF	TGTGCCAGCACTATAAGAGGCAGATCACGAGAGACCCAGTACTTC
-	-	TRBV4-3	TRBJ1-2	CASSHSGFYGYTF	TGCGCCAGCAGCCATTCAGGGTTCTATGGCTACACCTTC
TRBD2	-	TRBV7-3	TRBJ2-1	CASSAGLASSYNEQFF	TGTGCCAGCAGCGCCGGACTAGCCAGCTCCTACAATGAGCAGTTCTTC
TRBD1	-	TRBV29-1	TRBJ1-1	CSVEENRGRWTEAFF	TGCAGCGTTGAAGAGAACAGGGGGCGCTGGACTGAAGCTTTCTTT
TRBD1	-	TRBV2	TRBJ1-2	CASSEAATGGQANYGYTF	TGTGCCAGCAGTGAAGCGGCTACAGGGGGCCAGGCTAACTATGGCTACACCTTC
TRBD1	-	TRBV6-6	TRBJ1-4	CASRPPGTVNEKLFF	TGTGCCAGCAGGCCCCCCGGGACAGTGAATGAAAAACTGTTTTTT
-	-	TRBV5-1	TRBJ2-3	CASSLSPSGATSPDTQYF	TGCGCCAGCAGCTTGTCTCCCTCAGGGGCCACGTCGCCCGATACGCAGTATTTT
-	-	TRBV10-3	TRBJ1-3	CASSYGQPLSGNTIYF	TGTGCCAGCAGTTACGGACAGCCTCTTTCTGGAAACACCATATATTTT
TRBD1	-	TRBV7-9	TRBJ1-5	CASRRQGDNQPQHF	TGTGCCAGCAGACGACAGGGCGATAATCAGCCCCAGCATTTT
TRBD2	once	TRBV7-6	TRBJ2-3	CASSLRASGDTDTQYF	TGTGCCAGCAGCTTACGGGCTAGCGGGGACACAGATACGCAGTATTTT
-	-	TRBV18	TRBJ2-6	CASSPGESGANVLTF	TGTGCCAGCTCACCAGGGGAGTCTGGGGCCAACGTCCTGACTTTC
-	-	TRBV7-8	TRBJ1-1	CASSLGPVGRDTEAFF	TGTGCCAGCAGCTTAGGCCCCGTCGGACGGGACACTGAAGCTTTCTTT
TRBD2	few	TRBV7-2	TRBJ2-7	CASSLAGLAGAQYF	TGTGCCAGCAGCTTAGCGGGGTTAGCGGGGGCCCAGTACTTC
-	-	TRBV19	TRBJ1-5	CASSPRGGGGGQPQHF	TGTGCCAGTAGTCCCCGGGGAGGCGGCGGGGGACAGCCCCAGCATTTT
-	-	TRBV9	TRBJ2-7	CASSVISGLIYEQYF	TGTGCCAGCAGCGTAATATCGGGACTCATTTACGAGCAGTACTTC
-	-	TRBV6-6	TRBJ1-3	CASKGSGNTIYF	TGTGCCAGCAAGGGGTCTGGAAACACCATATATTTT
TRBD2	-	TRBV19	TRBJ2-7	CASSIFAGGRGSSYEQYF	TGTGCCAGTAGTATATTCGCTGGCGGGAGGGGATCCTCCTACGAGCAGTACTTC
-	-	TRBV19	TRBJ2-7	CASSQGQGYEQYF	TGTGCCAGTAGCCAGGGACAAGGCTACGAGCAGTACTTC
-	-	TRBV6-5	TRBJ1-2	CASSYTRVLGYTF	TGTGCCAGCAGTTACACGAGGGTCTTGGGCTACACCTTC
-	-	TRBV4-3	TRBJ1-4	CASSQDVGLLGTEKLFF	TGCGCCAGCAGCCAAGATGTCGGCCTCCTAGGTACTGAAAAACTGTTTTTT